Below are 4 T cell receptor beta chains sequenced from a single sample in a study of blood T cell repertoires in COVID-19. Only in-frame clones appear in the TCRdb table, and some are missing; sequencing was by immunoSEQ multiplex PCR. The sample has around 58,000 clones, 65% to 90% seen once. The sequencing input was peripheral blood. These TCRs come from a human donor in a cohort sampled during active COVID-19.

The rearrangement joins TRBV21-1 to TRBJ1-5; the table's D call TRBD1 went unverified against the DNA. TRBV21-1 is listed as a pseudogene. CDR3 length equals 17 residues. CDR3 amino acids: CASSKAQQVRGNQPQHF. The CDR3 DNA reads as TGTGCCAGCAGCAAAGCGCAACAGGTTCGGGGCAATCAGCCCCAGCATTTT.

This rearrangement joins TRBV27 to TRBJ1-5; D is possibly TRBD1 (6 bases). With 6 bases removed from V and 6 bases from J, the gap between germline ends came to 15 bases. CDR1 MNHEY and CDR2 SMNVEV come from the germline V gene (reference sequence). This CDR3 is 14 amino acids long. The CDR3 DNA sequence: TGTGCCAGCAGACGAAAAGGGGGGGGTCAGCCCCAGCATTTT. Amino acids: CASRRKGGGQPQHF.

The chain employs TRBV4-3 and TRBJ2-3; TRBD2 aligns across 14 bases. J gave up 0 bases and V 4 bases, and 6 bases lay outside the gene matches. CDR3 length equals 18 residues. The germline gives CDR1 LGHNA, CDR2 YSLEER. CDR3 DNA sequence: TGCGCCAGCAGCCCGGGGACTAGCGGGAGATCTAGCACAGATACGCAGTATTTT. Protein: CASSPGTSGRSSTDTQYF.

This CDR3 is CASSLRWANTEAFF. CDR3 bases: TGTGCCAGCAGCTTAAGGTGGGCGAACACTGAAGCTTTCTTT. The rearrangement uses TRBV5-6 and TRBJ1-1; D is uncertain. Germline-derived CDR1 and CDR2 are SGHDT and YYEEEE. The CDR3 consists of 14 residues. Trimming removed 2 bases from V and 1 base from J, with 9 bases in between.